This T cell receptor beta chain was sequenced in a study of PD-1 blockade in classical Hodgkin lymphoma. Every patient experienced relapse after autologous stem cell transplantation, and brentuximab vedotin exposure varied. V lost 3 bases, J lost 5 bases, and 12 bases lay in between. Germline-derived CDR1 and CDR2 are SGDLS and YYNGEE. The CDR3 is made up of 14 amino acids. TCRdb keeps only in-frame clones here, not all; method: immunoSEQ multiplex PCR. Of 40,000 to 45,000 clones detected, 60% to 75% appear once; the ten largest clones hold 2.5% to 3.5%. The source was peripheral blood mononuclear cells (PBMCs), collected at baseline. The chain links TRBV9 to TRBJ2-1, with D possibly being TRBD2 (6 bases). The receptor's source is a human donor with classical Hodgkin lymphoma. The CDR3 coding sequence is TGTGCCAGCAGCGCCCCGGGGGAGAACAATGAGCAGTTCTTC. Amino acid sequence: CASSAPGENNEQFF.